These T cell receptor beta chains were read from a single sample in a study of blood T cells in healthy people across ages. TCRdb re-derived calls from the 5' RACE reads in MiXCR, one entry per CDR3 protein. This sample has a few hundred thousand distinct CDR3 sequences, with 45% to 60% found just once. The sample comprised blood. The receptors were sampled from a man in his 60s in good health. CDR3s include the opening cysteine and the closing phenylalanine or tryptophan. The D gene is left open where the match is weak. Clone size is given for some rows only: seen once, a few or many times, or a class if the clone is expanded.

v_call: TRBV7-8; clone_size: .; d_call: TRBD1; j_call: TRBJ2-5; cdr3_aa: CASSLEGGTGKTQYF; cdr3_nt: TGTGCCAGCAGCTTAGAGGGCGGGACAGGGAAGACCCAGTACTTC
v_call: TRBV28; clone_size: few; d_call: TRBD2; j_call: TRBJ2-7; cdr3_aa: CASRDPSGSGYEQYF; cdr3_nt: TGTGCCAGCAGGGACCCTAGCGGGAGTGGTTACGAGCAGTACTTC
v_call: TRBV6-5; clone_size: .; d_call: .; j_call: TRBJ1-2; cdr3_aa: CASSWDALSSDYTF; cdr3_nt: TGTGCCAGCAGTTGGGACGCCTTAAGCAGTGACTACACCTTC
v_call: TRBV27; clone_size: .; d_call: .; j_call: TRBJ1-6; cdr3_aa: CASSSRGSYNSPLHF; cdr3_nt: TGTGCCAGCAGTTCCAGGGGCTCCTATAATTCACCCCTCCACTTT
v_call: TRBV6-6; clone_size: few; d_call: .; j_call: TRBJ2-7; cdr3_aa: CASSTLGGGSYEQYF; cdr3_nt: TGTGCCAGCAGCACACTAGGGGGGGGGTCCTACGAGCAGTACTTC
v_call: TRBV20-1; clone_size: .; d_call: TRBD1; j_call: TRBJ2-2; cdr3_aa: CSASQGVNTGELFF; cdr3_nt: TGCAGTGCTAGCCAGGGGGTGAACACCGGGGAGCTGTTTTTT
v_call: TRBV6-2/TRBV6-3; clone_size: many; d_call: TRBD2; j_call: TRBJ2-1; cdr3_aa: CASSPAGENEQFF; cdr3_nt: TGTGCCAGCAGCCCAGCGGGAGAGAATGAGCAGTTCTTC
v_call: TRBV7-9; clone_size: .; d_call: .; j_call: TRBJ2-1; cdr3_aa: CASSLERPRGLDEQFF; cdr3_nt: TGTGCCAGCAGCTTAGAGCGTCCGCGGGGCTTAGATGAGCAGTTCTTC
v_call: TRBV11-2; clone_size: few; d_call: TRBD2; j_call: TRBJ2-3; cdr3_aa: CASRTPGLDTDTQYF; cdr3_nt: TGTGCCAGCAGGACCCCGGGACTAGACACAGATACGCAGTATTTT
v_call: TRBV4-1; clone_size: many; d_call: .; j_call: TRBJ2-7; cdr3_aa: CASSQDPPAPGPYEQYF; cdr3_nt: TGCGCCAGCAGCCAAGACCCGCCGGCACCCGGTCCCTACGAGCAGTACTTC
v_call: TRBV6-2/TRBV6-3; clone_size: .; d_call: .; j_call: TRBJ1-2; cdr3_aa: CASSNPGSGRYGYTF; cdr3_nt: TGTGCCAGCAGTAACCCAGGGTCAGGGCGGTATGGCTACACCTTC
v_call: TRBV4-2; clone_size: .; d_call: .; j_call: TRBJ1-6; cdr3_aa: CASSPSRSTGSPLHF; cdr3_nt: TGTGCCAGCAGCCCCTCCCGGAGTACGGGTTCACCCCTCCACTTT
v_call: TRBV5-1; clone_size: once; d_call: TRBD2; j_call: TRBJ2-3; cdr3_aa: CASSLSPAGNTQYF; cdr3_nt: TGCGCCAGCAGCTTGTCCCCAGCGGGAAATACGCAGTATTTT
v_call: TRBV5-1; clone_size: .; d_call: .; j_call: TRBJ2-3; cdr3_aa: CASSSPRGDTQYF; cdr3_nt: TGCGCCAGCAGCTCACCCAGGGGTGATACGCAGTATTTT
v_call: TRBV28; clone_size: .; d_call: .; j_call: TRBJ2-7; cdr3_aa: CASTPGAAYEQYF; cdr3_nt: TGTGCCAGCACCCCAGGGGCGGCGTACGAGCAGTACTTC
v_call: TRBV7-3; clone_size: few; d_call: TRBD2; j_call: TRBJ2-5; cdr3_aa: CASRRIAGGMDEQYF; cdr3_nt: TGTGCCAGCAGGCGAATAGCGGGAGGGATGGATGAGCAGTACTTC
v_call: TRBV6-6; clone_size: few; d_call: .; j_call: TRBJ2-7; cdr3_aa: CASSYATYEQYF; cdr3_nt: TGTGCCAGCAGTTATGCAACATACGAGCAGTACTTC
v_call: TRBV20-1; clone_size: .; d_call: .; j_call: TRBJ1-1; cdr3_aa: CSAVAPSSGTEAFF; cdr3_nt: TGCAGTGCGGTAGCCCCTTCCTCGGGGACTGAAGCTTTCTTT
v_call: TRBV11-2; clone_size: .; d_call: .; j_call: TRBJ2-3; cdr3_aa: CASSLESHTQYF; cdr3_nt: TGTGCCAGCAGCTTGGAGAGTCATACGCAGTATTTT
v_call: TRBV27; clone_size: .; d_call: TRBD1; j_call: TRBJ2-5; cdr3_aa: CASSRQGPCGKTQYF; cdr3_nt: TGTGCCAGCTCCCGACAGGGGCCGTGTGGGAAGACCCAGTACTTC
v_call: TRBV6-5; clone_size: .; d_call: TRBD1; j_call: TRBJ2-7; cdr3_aa: CASRGDSRPYEQYF; cdr3_nt: TGTGCCAGCAGAGGGGACAGCCGCCCCTACGAGCAGTACTTC
v_call: TRBV20-1; clone_size: .; d_call: .; j_call: TRBJ2-5; cdr3_aa: CSARDVAQETQYF; cdr3_nt: TGCAGTGCTAGAGACGTGGCTCAAGAGACCCAGTACTTC
v_call: TRBV24-1; clone_size: few; d_call: .; j_call: TRBJ2-7; cdr3_aa: CATSDFSQTFGIEQYF; cdr3_nt: TGTGCCACCAGTGATTTCTCACAGACATTCGGTATAGAGCAGTACTTC
v_call: TRBV4-2; clone_size: few; d_call: .; j_call: TRBJ2-5; cdr3_aa: CASSQTARSQYF; cdr3_nt: TGTGCCAGCAGCCAGACGGCGAGGTCCCAGTACTTC
v_call: TRBV5-1; clone_size: .; d_call: TRBD1; j_call: TRBJ1-2; cdr3_aa: CASSVEGGDYGYTF; cdr3_nt: TGCGCCAGCAGCGTGGAAGGGGGCGACTATGGCTACACCTTC
v_call: TRBV6-1; clone_size: many; d_call: .; j_call: TRBJ2-1; cdr3_aa: CASSESVGVFEQFF; cdr3_nt: TGTGCCAGCAGTGAAAGTGTTGGGGTATTTGAGCAGTTCTTC
v_call: TRBV4-2; clone_size: .; d_call: TRBD2; j_call: TRBJ2-1; cdr3_aa: CASSQDPGLAVEQFF; cdr3_nt: TGTGCCAGCAGCCAAGATCCGGGACTAGCAGTTGAGCAGTTCTTC
v_call: TRBV7-2; clone_size: once; d_call: .; j_call: TRBJ2-7; cdr3_aa: CASSFRDTYEQYF; cdr3_nt: TGTGCCAGCAGCTTCCGGGACACCTACGAACAGTACTTC
v_call: TRBV6-4; clone_size: .; d_call: TRBD1; j_call: TRBJ1-2; cdr3_aa: CASSAQTGEGYGYTF; cdr3_nt: TGTGCCAGCAGTGCCCAGACAGGGGAGGGCTATGGCTACACCTTC
v_call: TRBV14; clone_size: .; d_call: .; j_call: TRBJ2-1; cdr3_aa: CASSHRQGGSEQFF; cdr3_nt: TGTGCCAGCAGCCACAGACAAGGAGGGAGTGAGCAGTTCTTC
v_call: TRBV28; clone_size: .; d_call: .; j_call: TRBJ1-2; cdr3_aa: CASSLSLSYGYTF; cdr3_nt: TGTGCCAGCAGTTTAAGCCTATCCTATGGCTACACCTTC
v_call: TRBV7-2; clone_size: .; d_call: .; j_call: TRBJ2-7; cdr3_aa: CASSPQGTQQYF; cdr3_nt: TGTGCCAGCAGCCCACAGGGAACGCAGCAGTACTTC
v_call: TRBV20-1; clone_size: .; d_call: TRBD1; j_call: TRBJ2-1; cdr3_aa: CSARDLRTGVHNEQFF; cdr3_nt: TGCAGTGCTAGAGATCTCCGGACAGGAGTTCACAATGAGCAGTTCTTC
v_call: TRBV11-2; clone_size: .; d_call: TRBD1; j_call: TRBJ2-7; cdr3_aa: CASSLVRQGYEQYF; cdr3_nt: TGTGCCAGCAGCTTAGTCCGACAGGGCTACGAGCAGTACTTC
v_call: TRBV5-1; clone_size: few; d_call: .; j_call: TRBJ2-1; cdr3_aa: CASSLGRDEQFF; cdr3_nt: TGCGCCAGCAGCTTGGGCAGGGACGAGCAGTTCTTC
v_call: TRBV6-2/TRBV6-3; clone_size: once; d_call: TRBD2; j_call: TRBJ2-1; cdr3_aa: CASTLPPGLAGGRSYNEQFF; cdr3_nt: TGTGCCAGCACCCTCCCCCCGGGACTAGCGGGAGGCCGCTCCTACAATGAGCAGTTCTTC
v_call: TRBV20-1; clone_size: .; d_call: TRBD2; j_call: TRBJ2-1; cdr3_aa: CSARGLAGPNEQFF; cdr3_nt: TGCAGTGCTAGAGGACTAGCGGGACCTAATGAGCAGTTCTTC
v_call: TRBV11-2; clone_size: .; d_call: .; j_call: TRBJ1-1; cdr3_aa: CASSLGGHGSAEAFF; cdr3_nt: TGTGCCAGCAGCTTAGGGGGTCACGGGAGCGCTGAAGCTTTCTTT
v_call: TRBV4-1; clone_size: .; d_call: TRBD1; j_call: TRBJ2-4; cdr3_aa: CASSQEFGTGPMSAKNIRYF; cdr3_nt: TGCGCCAGCAGCCAAGAGTTCGGGACAGGACCAATGTCAGCCAAAAACATTCGGTACTTC
v_call: TRBV20-1; clone_size: .; d_call: TRBD2; j_call: TRBJ2-7; cdr3_aa: CSAAGVLGSYEQYF; cdr3_nt: TGCAGTGCTGCGGGGGTTTTGGGTTCCTACGAGCAGTACTTC
v_call: TRBV28; clone_size: .; d_call: TRBD2; j_call: TRBJ2-3; cdr3_aa: CASSLRPPGLAGDTQYF; cdr3_nt: TGTGCCAGCAGCCTACGACCTCCGGGACTAGCGGGAGATACGCAGTATTTT
v_call: TRBV29-1; clone_size: .; d_call: .; j_call: TRBJ2-5; cdr3_aa: CSVVGNTGEQYF; cdr3_nt: TGCAGCGTTGTGGGGAATACGGGAGAGCAGTACTTC
v_call: TRBV11-2; clone_size: .; d_call: TRBD1; j_call: TRBJ2-5; cdr3_aa: CASSLGWTGGRGTQYF; cdr3_nt: TGTGCCAGCAGCTTAGGCTGGACAGGGGGCCGCGGGACCCAGTACTTC
v_call: TRBV20-1; clone_size: many; d_call: TRBD2; j_call: TRBJ2-7; cdr3_aa: CSARDPRLAGGGYEQYF; cdr3_nt: TGCAGTGCTAGAGATCCCCGACTAGCGGGAGGGGGGTACGAGCAGTACTTC
v_call: TRBV7-2; clone_size: few; d_call: TRBD2; j_call: TRBJ2-1; cdr3_aa: CASSPRTSGRPYNEQFF; cdr3_nt: TGTGCCAGCAGCCCTCGGACTAGCGGGCGTCCCTACAATGAGCAGTTCTTC
v_call: TRBV20-1; clone_size: few; d_call: .; j_call: TRBJ2-3; cdr3_aa: CSARDSSMTADTDTQYF; cdr3_nt: TGCAGTGCTAGAGACTCTTCCATGACGGCGGACACAGATACGCAGTATTTT
v_call: TRBV14; clone_size: .; d_call: .; j_call: TRBJ1-4; cdr3_aa: CASSQDNGLFF; cdr3_nt: TGTGCCAGCAGCCAGGACAACGGACTGTTTTTT
v_call: TRBV12-3/TRBV12-4; clone_size: .; d_call: .; j_call: TRBJ1-5; cdr3_aa: CASSLAVGRSGQPQHF; cdr3_nt: TGTGCCAGCAGTTTAGCCGTAGGGCGCTCAGGTCAGCCCCAGCATTTT
v_call: TRBV29-1; clone_size: .; d_call: .; j_call: TRBJ2-1; cdr3_aa: CSGAGPNNEQFF; cdr3_nt: TGCAGCGGGGCCGGACCAAACAATGAGCAGTTCTTC
v_call: TRBV5-4; clone_size: .; d_call: TRBD2; j_call: TRBJ2-3; cdr3_aa: CASSHGRAETDTQYF; cdr3_nt: TGTGCCAGCAGCCACGGGAGGGCCGAGACAGATACGCAGTATTTT
v_call: TRBV7-2; clone_size: .; d_call: .; j_call: TRBJ1-2; cdr3_aa: CASSSRTVGLGYTF; cdr3_nt: TGTGCCAGCAGCTCTCGGACGGTGGGGCTAGGCTACACCTTC